The T cell receptor beta chain described here comes from a study of identical twins. TCRdb independently ran MiXCR on the 5' RACE reads; one entry per CDR3 protein. This table has some 710,000 distinct CDR3 sequences, approximately 6.1% appearing once. Between the trimmed V and J ends, which lost 1 base and 4 bases, there was a span of 8 bases. The CDR3 runs 13 residues. Germline CDR1 reads SGHRS; CDR2 reads YFSETQ. This clonotype showed up many times. The clonotype comes from a man aged 18 to 29 in good health. The sequencing sample was made of naive T cells sorted from blood. V usage is TRBV5-1 and J usage is TRBJ1-2, with D hard to call. The CDR3 reads CASSLRDPYGYTF. In DNA form, the CDR3 reads TGCGCCAGCAGCTTGAGAGACCCCTATGGCTACACCTTC. Supplemented by reference TRBV5-1 and TRBJ1-2, the full variable domain reads KAGVTQTPRYLIKTRGQQVTLSCSPISGHRSVSWYQQTPGQGLQFLFEYFSETQRNKGNFPGRFSGRQFSNSRSEMNVSTLELGDSALYLCASSLRDPYGYTFGSGTRLTVV.